This T cell receptor beta chain emerged from a study of radiotherapy plus CTLA-4 blockade in lung cancer. Using immunoSEQ multiplex PCR, the repertoire was profiled, and TCRdb retains in-frame clones only, with some absent. The sample comprises 40,000 to 60,000 clones, around 86% of which are singletons, and approximately 3.3% rests with the top ten. Trimming pared 4 bases from V and 2 bases from J, leaving 9 bases between. Germline V CDR1 and CDR2: MNHNS, SASEGT. The CDR3 runs 13 residues. The material sequenced was peripheral blood, taken from a patient treated with radiotherapy plus ipilimumab. This chain uses TRBV6-1 with TRBJ2-7; D possibly corresponds to TRBD1 (5 bases). The receptor was derived from a human donor with non-small cell lung cancer who had stable disease on radiotherapy plus ipilimumab. The CDR3 spells CASSVRGPYEQYF. CDR3 in DNA: TGTGCCAGCAGTGTTAGGGGCCCCTACGAGCAGTACTTC.